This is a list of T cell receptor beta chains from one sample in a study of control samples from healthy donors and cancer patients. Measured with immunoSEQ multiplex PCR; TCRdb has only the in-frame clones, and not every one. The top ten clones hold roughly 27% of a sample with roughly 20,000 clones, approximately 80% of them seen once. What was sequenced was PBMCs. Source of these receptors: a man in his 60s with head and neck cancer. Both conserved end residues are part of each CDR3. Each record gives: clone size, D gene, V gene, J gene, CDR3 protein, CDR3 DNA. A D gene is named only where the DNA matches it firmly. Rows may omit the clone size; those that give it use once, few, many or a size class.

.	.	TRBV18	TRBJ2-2	CASSPGPMTGTLNTGELFF	TGTGCCAGCTCACCTGGACCAATGACCGGGACACTGAACACCGGGGAGCTGTTTTTT
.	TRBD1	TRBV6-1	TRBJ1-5	CASSERGLFKPQHF	TGTGCCAGCAGTGAAAGGGGGCTGTTCAAGCCCCAGCATTTT
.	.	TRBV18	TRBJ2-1	CASLPPTVPPYNEQFF	TGTGCCAGTTTACCCCCGACAGTGCCCCCTTACAATGAGCAGTTCTTC
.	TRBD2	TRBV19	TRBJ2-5	CASRLAGGEGETQYF	TGTGCCAGTAGATTGGCCGGCGGGGAGGGTGAGACCCAGTACTTC
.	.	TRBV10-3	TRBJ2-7	CAISEEGPSYEQYF	TGTGCCATCAGTGAGGAGGGACCTTCCTACGAGCAGTACTTC
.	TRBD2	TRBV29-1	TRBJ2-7	CSVGTAGGYEQYF	TGCAGCGTGGGAACAGCGGGAGGCTACGAGCAGTACTTC
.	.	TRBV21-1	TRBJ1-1	CASYYRTENTEAFF	TGTGCCAGTTATTACCGGACGGAGAACACTGAAGCTTTCTTT
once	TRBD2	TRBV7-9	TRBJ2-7	CASSSGLAGRSYEQYF	TGTGCCAGCAGCTCAGGACTAGCGGGACGTTCCTACGAGCAGTACTTC
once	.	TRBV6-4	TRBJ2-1	CASSIAEFNEQFF	TGTGCCAGCAGTATAGCGGAATTCAATGAGCAGTTCTTC
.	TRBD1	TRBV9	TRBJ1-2	CASRREGAGYGYTF	TGTGCCAGCAGGCGGGAGGGGGCGGGCTATGGCTACACCTTC